This T cell receptor (beta chain) derives from a study of monozygotic twins with inflammatory bowel disease (dated by TCRdb to about 2019). Background for the entire study: The complete study included approximately 28 monozygotic twin pairs: 19 IBD-discordant Danish pairs and nine German pairs, of which four were IBD-concordant and five were IBD-discordant. Within discordant pairs, disease-associated traits were sought mainly by comparing IBD patients with their genetically identical healthy co-twins. Each individual had, on average, about 151 000 unique TCRalpha sequences and 181 000 unique TCRbeta sequences available for analysis.

Overall results and qualifications from the work: Measured by the inverse Simpson index, TCRbeta repertoire diversity was lower in IBD patients than in their healthy co-twins. No single strong signal or clonotype linked to IBD turned up in the results, so the idea that one exists was not supported. Differing immunosuppressive treatments among patients may have added background noise and inter-individual variability to the repertoires. Repertoire similarity did not differ between concordant and discordant twins, possibly due to limited statistical power. Compared with healthy twins, IBD patients had fewer clonotypes in common with other individuals, a difference most pronounced in patients showing signs of disease activity. Different T cell subtypes could not be distinguished in the analysis.

The germline V gene gives CDR1 as SGHRS and CDR2 as YFSETQ. Inclusive of the bounding cysteine and phenylalanine, the CDR3 is 12 residues long. This entry has no DNA. The library was produced with 5' RACE. The input for every TCR library was roughly 3,200 ng of total RNA. For each sample, cDNA synthesis with SMARTScribe reverse transcriptase was split into eight separate reactions. During cDNA synthesis, unique molecular identifiers containing a 6-nucleotide sample barcode were introduced by template switching. Amplification of TCRalpha and TCRbeta cDNA involved two nested PCRs of 16 and 9 cycles, and each PCR was followed by bead purification. Before amplification, the cDNA was treated with uracil DNA-glycosylase and purified using the QIAquick PCR purification kit. In the second PCR, Illumina TruSeq-compatible adapters and sample-specific barcodes were added. TapeStation and Qubit were used to check library quality and concentration, and 5 to 6.5 ng of each library went into the pool. Pooled libraries were sequenced on an Illumina HiSeq2500 single-index Rapid Run with 2 x 100 bp reads and custom sequencing primers. The authors' pipeline ran thus. MiGEC version 1.2.6 was used for UMI-based consensus assembly, which corrected PCR and sequencing errors. MiXCR version 2.1.1 was used for V(D)J alignment, clonotype assembly and CDR3 extraction. To normalise gene usage, clonotype sharing and MAIT/NKT TCR abundance, the analysis used the top 1000, 10 000 and 20 000 clonotypes per sample. Diversity was computed as the inverse Simpson index with the vegan R package after downsampling to 27 000 UMIs. Paired Mann-Whitney U tests were applied to discordant twin pairs, and Benjamini-Hochberg correction was used for multiple testing. TCRdb reprocessed the raw reads; every CDR3 protein sequence is a single record, and DNA is not supplied. These V and J calls originate from TCRdb's pipeline instead of the authors' own analysis. The sample's table covers about 450,000 distinct CDR3 sequences. The top ten clones comprise 2.4% of the sample.

From each donor, a roughly 2.4 ml peripheral blood sample was collected into PAXgene tubes and kept at -80 degrees C. Total RNA was isolated from whole blood with the PAXgene blood miRNA kit on an automated QIAcube, without T cell sorting. Deep TCRalpha and TCRbeta repertoire profiling with unique molecular barcoding was performed on peripheral blood of monozygotic twin pairs concordant or discordant for inflammatory bowel disease. For every twin pair, smoking habits were documented, and each individual was categorised as a current, former or never smoker. Comments on this clonotype: Its antigen target is currently unknown.

Sequenced sample: blood. The sequence derives from a human donor with ulcerative colitis or Crohn's disease, or a healthy co-twin of an affected twin (not recorded which). This receptor chain uses TRBV5-1 and TRBJ2-1. The encoded CDR3 is CASSFSSNEQFF.